This T cell receptor (beta chain) was identified during a study of blood T cell repertoires in COVID-19. Study information: The origin of the acute and convalescent COVID-19 samples was the United States, Italy and Spain. Sample material is recorded as cDNA or gDNA derived from T cells, B-cell-depleted T cells, or PBMCs.

In the source study's methods: Researchers report that nucleated cell counts were estimated from reference gene primer amplification. The repertoire was sequenced with immunoSEQ multiplex PCR; TCRdb's copy has only in-frame clones and lacks some. V, J and clone size are taken as reported in that table, and D and trimming were inferred from the DNA itself. The sample includes more than 95,000 clones, 88% of them seen just once. V lost 3 bases and J 4 bases, leaving 12 bases between the germline ends. This CDR3 has 14 residues. Germline V gives CDR1 LNHDA, CDR2 SQIVND (reference sequence). The J gene is TRBJ1-1, the V gene TRBV19; D remains unclear. The specimen sequenced was peripheral blood. This clonotype originated in a human donor in a cohort sampled during active COVID-19. The CDR3 loop reads CASSIVQVSTEAFF. The CDR3 bases are TGTGCCAGTAGTATCGTCCAGGTGAGCACTGAAGCTTTCTTT.